Below, one T cell receptor beta chain is given with its context. The antigen is unknown. CDR3 length equals 18 residues. Between the trimmed V and J ends, which lost 3 bases and 4 bases, there was a span of 24 bases. The authors produced TCR alpha and TCR beta cDNA libraries with sample barcodes and UMIs by 5'RACE using constant-segment primers. TCRdb itself ran the 5' RACE reads through MiXCR, one entry per CDR3 protein. Of more than 350,000 distinct CDR3 sequences detected, 15% to 20% appear once; the ten largest clones hold roughly a fifth. The sample comes from a study of T-cell memory formation after mild COVID-19. Study-wide points: Pre-infection memory showed some responding clones, and this suggested that cross-reactive memory joined.

The specimen was PBMCs or a T cell subset sorted from them (not recorded which). The origin of this receptor is a man aged 18 to 35 who had mild COVID-19 (a few samples of this study predate the infection). Cell type and time point are not known. This chain uses TRBV12-3 or TRBV12-4 with TRBJ1-2, with a tentative D call TRBD1 (5 bases). Written as DNA, the CDR3 is TGTGCCAGCAGTTTTGGGGCCCCGGGCCTCCGGGCCGCCTATGGCTACACCTTC. It specifies CASSFGAPGLRAAYGYTF.